This TCR beta chain was captured in a study of blood T cell repertoires in COVID-19. Overall study: The United States, Italy and Spain provided the acute and convalescent COVID-19 samples. Sources were T cells, B-cell-depleted T cells, or PBMCs; the material itself was cDNA or gDNA.

Those enrolled in Seattle joined during active infection and were followed longitudinally afterward. Per germline, CDR1 MDHEN and CDR2 SYDVKM. J lost 5 bases, V lost 7 bases, and 10 bases had no gene match. This CDR3 has 14 amino acids. As handled by the study authors: Amplification of reference gene primers was used by the study to estimate nucleated cell counts. Some clones are missing from TCRdb's copy, which holds only in-frame ones; the method was immunoSEQ multiplex PCR. V and J calls and clone size are copied from that table; D and trimming were computed from the DNA. The data show approximately 530,000 clones, around 90% seen once.

The receptor's source is a woman aged 45 to 65 with COVID-19, enrolled during active disease. The sequencing input was peripheral blood. The J gene is TRBJ2-7, the V gene TRBV28, with 8 nucleotides matching TRBD1. This CDR3 reads CASTFQGAGNEQYF. DNA for the CDR3: TGTGCCAGCACCTTTCAGGGGGCGGGGAACGAGCAGTACTTC.